One and the same sample provided the 3 T cell receptor beta chains below, sequenced in a study of cytomegalovirus exposure and HLA in healthy donors. This PCR relied on a set of 60 Vbeta primers and 13 Jbeta primers. Profiled with immunoSEQ multiplex PCR; TCRdb holds only in-frame clones, not every one. The sample includes approximately 150,000 clones, 77% of them seen just once. Sequencing was done on a sample of PBMCs. All receptors come from a man aged 25-45 years in good health and CMV-seropositive.

This clone turned up a few times. This chain links TRBV11-2 with TRBJ2-3; no clear D. Per the germline V gene, CDR1 is SGHAT and CDR2 is FQNNGV. The CDR3 is 11 amino acids. Trimming removed 5 bases at V and 3 bases at J, with 3 bases between. This CDR3 is CASSQTDTQYF. The DNA for the CDR3 is TGTGCCAGCAGCCAAACAGATACGCAGTATTTT. The variable domain in full, completed from reference TRBV11-2 and TRBJ2-3, reads EAGVAQSPRYKIIEKRQSVAFWCNPISGHATLYWYQQILGQGPKLLIQFQNNGVVDDSQLPKDRFSAERLKGVDSTLKIQPAKLEDSAVYLCASSQTDTQYFGPGTRLTVL.

The rearrangement links TRBV28 to TRBJ2-5; 15 bases map to TRBD2. CDR1 and CDR2 (germline): MDHEN, SYDVKM. Losses at the gene ends were 6 bases for V and 5 bases for J; bases not matched to a gene: 4. The CDR3 extends over 15 amino acids. The CDR3 spells CASSWTSGGAETQYF. The CDR3 DNA reads as TGTGCCAGCAGCTGGACTAGCGGGGGGGCGGAGACCCAGTACTTC.

A few counts support this clone. This sequence joins TRBV28 and TRBJ1-6; 7 bases agree with TRBD1. V dropped 3 bases and J dropped 11; count of bases not matched to a gene: 7. The length of the CDR3 is 14 residues. Germline CDR1 is MDHEN and CDR2 is SYDVKM. CDR3 DNA: TGTGCCAGCAGTTTCGGGCAGGGGGTTACACCCCTCCACTTT. Protein product: CASSFGQGVTPLHF.